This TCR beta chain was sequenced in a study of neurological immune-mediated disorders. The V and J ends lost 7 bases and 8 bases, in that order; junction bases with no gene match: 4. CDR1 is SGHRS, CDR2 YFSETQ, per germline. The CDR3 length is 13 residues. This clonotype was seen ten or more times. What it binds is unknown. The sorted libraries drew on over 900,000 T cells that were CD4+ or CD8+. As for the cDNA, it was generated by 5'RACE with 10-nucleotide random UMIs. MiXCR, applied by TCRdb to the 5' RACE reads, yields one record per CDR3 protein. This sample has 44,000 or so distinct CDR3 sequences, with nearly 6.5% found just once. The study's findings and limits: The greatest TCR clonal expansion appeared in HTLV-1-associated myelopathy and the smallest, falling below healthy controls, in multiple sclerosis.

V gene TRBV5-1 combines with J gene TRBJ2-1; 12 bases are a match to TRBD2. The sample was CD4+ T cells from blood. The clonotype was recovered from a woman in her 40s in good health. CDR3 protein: CASGLAGWDEQFF. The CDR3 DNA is TGCGCCAGCGGACTAGCGGGATGGGATGAGCAGTTCTTC.